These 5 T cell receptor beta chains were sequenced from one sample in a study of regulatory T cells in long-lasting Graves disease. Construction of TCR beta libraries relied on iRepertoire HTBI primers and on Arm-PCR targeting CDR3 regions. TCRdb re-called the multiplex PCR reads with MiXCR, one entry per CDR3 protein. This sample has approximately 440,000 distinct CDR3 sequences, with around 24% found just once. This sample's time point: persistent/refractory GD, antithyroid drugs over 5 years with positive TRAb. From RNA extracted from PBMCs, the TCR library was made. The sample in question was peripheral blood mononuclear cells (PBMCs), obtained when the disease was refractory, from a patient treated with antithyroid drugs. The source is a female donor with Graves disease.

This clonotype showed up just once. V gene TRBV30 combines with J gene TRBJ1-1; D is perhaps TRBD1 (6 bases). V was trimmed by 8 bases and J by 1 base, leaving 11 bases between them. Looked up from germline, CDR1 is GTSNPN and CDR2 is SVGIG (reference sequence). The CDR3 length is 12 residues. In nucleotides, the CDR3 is TGTGCCGTCCAGGACAGGAACACTGAAGCTTTCTTT. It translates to CAVQDRNTEAFF.

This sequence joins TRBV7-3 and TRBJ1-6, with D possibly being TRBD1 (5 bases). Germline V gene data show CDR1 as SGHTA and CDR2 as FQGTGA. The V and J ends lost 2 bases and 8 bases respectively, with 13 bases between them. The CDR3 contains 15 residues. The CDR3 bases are TGTGCCAGCAGCTTATCCGGGGCAGCTGATTCACCCCTCCACTTT. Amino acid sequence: CASSLSGAADSPLHF.

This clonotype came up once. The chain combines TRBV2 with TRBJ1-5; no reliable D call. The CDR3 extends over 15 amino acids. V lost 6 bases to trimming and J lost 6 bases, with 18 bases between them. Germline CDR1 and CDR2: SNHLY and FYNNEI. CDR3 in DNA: TGTGCCAGCAGCCCCGGGCAGGTGAAGGGTCAGCCCCAGCATTTT. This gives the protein CASSPGQVKGQPQHF.

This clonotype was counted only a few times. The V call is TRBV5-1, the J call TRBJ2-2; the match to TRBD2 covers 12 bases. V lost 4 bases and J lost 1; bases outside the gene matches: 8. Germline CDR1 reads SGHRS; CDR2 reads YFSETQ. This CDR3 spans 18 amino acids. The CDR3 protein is CASSRTSGVLKNTGELFF. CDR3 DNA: TGCGCCAGCAGCCGGACTAGCGGGGTGCTTAAGAACACCGGGGAGCTGTTTTTT. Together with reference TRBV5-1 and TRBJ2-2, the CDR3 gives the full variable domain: KAGVTQTPRYLIKTRGQQVTLSCSPISGHRSVSWYQQTPGQGLQFLFEYFSETQRNKGNFPGRFSGRQFSNSRSEMNVSTLELGDSALYLCASSRTSGVLKNTGELFFGEGSRLTVL.

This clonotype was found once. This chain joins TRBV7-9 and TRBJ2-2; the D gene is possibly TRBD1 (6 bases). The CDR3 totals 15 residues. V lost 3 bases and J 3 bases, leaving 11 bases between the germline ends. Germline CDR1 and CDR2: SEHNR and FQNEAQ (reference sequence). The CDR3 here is CASSLRTVDTGELFF. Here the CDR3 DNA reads TGTGCCAGCAGCTTGAGGACAGTGGACACCGGGGAGCTGTTTTTT.